This record covers a single TCR beta chain. The sample originates from a study of T cell changes during pregnancy in multiple sclerosis. Some clones are missing from TCRdb's copy, which holds only in-frame ones; the method was immunoSEQ multiplex PCR. The sample has 30,000 to 35,000 clones, nearly 90% seen once. CDR3 length equals 16 residues. CDR1 MNHNS and CDR2 SASEGT come from the germline V gene. Unmatched junction bases numbered 3, after V lost 1 base and J lost 6 bases. The clonotype originates from a female donor in good health, enrolled as a control in a pregnancy study. Sequencing was performed on CD4+ T cells from peripheral blood mononuclear cells, taken in the third trimester of pregnancy. The chain recombines TRBV6-1 with TRBJ2-2, with 12 bases fitting TRBD2. The CDR3 DNA reads TGTGCCAGCAGTGAAGGGACTAGCGGGATTTCCGGGGAGCTGTTTTTT. Protein product: CASSEGTSGISGELFF.